This TCR beta chain was observed in a study of shared clonotypes between healthy human individuals. The germline CDR1 and CDR2 sequences are SGDLS and YYNGEE. The CDR3 consists of 15 residues. V gave up 6 bases and J gave up 1 base, with 13 bases separating them. Profiled with immunoSEQ multiplex PCR; TCRdb holds only in-frame clones, not every one. The sample contains some 500,000 clones, around 96% of which appear only once. This clonotype was obtained from a woman aged 25 to 45 in good health. V gene TRBV9 combines with J gene TRBJ1-4; weak D call: TRBD1 (5 bases). The sequenced sample consisted of naive CD4+ T cells sorted from blood. Specified subset: CD45RA+ positively selected. Here the CDR3 reads CASTPGRGTNEKLFF. The DNA of the CDR3 is TGTGCCAGCACCCCGGGAAGGGGAACTAATGAAAAACTGTTTTTT.